These 21 T cell receptor beta chains share one sample of origin, sequenced in a study of blood T cells in healthy people across ages. Primers used in a second PCR of about 6 to 11 cycles were a sample-barcoded 5' primer and a J-beta primer mix. TCRdb re-derived calls from the 5' RACE reads in MiXCR, one entry per CDR3 protein. The sample lists roughly 1,300,000 distinct CDR3 sequences, 59% occurring once. Sequencing was carried out using blood. The receptors were sampled from a man between 18 and 29 years old in good health.

V usage is TRBV6-6 and J usage is TRBJ2-5; the D gene is possibly TRBD1 (6 bases). Germline V CDR1 and CDR2: MNHNY, SVGAGI (reference sequence). Deletions cut 6 bases from V and 11 bases from J, with 19 bases between. This CDR3 region has 13 residues. The CDR3 reads CASRATGQQEQYF. The CDR3 nucleotides are TGTGCCAGCAGGGCCACTGGACAGCAGGAGCAGTACTTC.

The chain carries TRBV12-5 and TRBJ1-5; TRBD1 agrees at 8 bases. Trimming at V came to 0 bases and at J to 4 bases, leaving 5 bases not matched to a gene. The CDR3 length is 16 residues. The germline gives CDR1 LGHNT, CDR2 FRNRAP. In DNA, the CDR3 is TGTGCTAGTGGTTTGGTCGGGACAGGACCAAATCAGCCCCAGCATTTT. Residues: CASGLVGTGPNQPQHF.

This chain connects TRBV28 to TRBJ2-4; D gene unclear. The closer fit of TRBJ2-7 to the DNA end suggests the J call may be wrong. Germline CDR1 is MDHEN and CDR2 is SYDVKM. CDR3 length: 12 amino acids. The CDR3 DNA reads TGTGCCAGCAGTTTTACTCCGGGCGAGCAGTACTTC. It specifies CASSFTPGEQYF.

The rearrangement joins TRBV10-3 to TRBJ1-2, with D perhaps TRBD1 (6 bases). Between the trimmed V and J ends, which lost 4 bases and 6 bases, there was a span of 18 bases. Germline-derived CDR1 and CDR2 are ENHRY and SYGVKD. This CDR3 spans 15 amino acids. CDR3 sequence (DNA): TGTGCCATCAGTGTCTCAGGGGACGTACCCAATGGCTACACCTTC. Amino acids: CAISVSGDVPNGYTF.

J is TRBJ1-5 and V is TRBV27; D might be TRBD1 (5 bases). The CDR3 loop spans 18 amino acids. Trimming took 4 bases from V and 3 from J, leaving 22 bases between them. From germline, CDR1 is MNHEY and CDR2 SMNVEV (reference sequence). The CDR3: CASSSSWDPKRFNQPQHF. CDR3 nucleotides: TGTGCCAGCAGTTCCTCTTGGGACCCCAAGAGGTTCAATCAGCCCCAGCATTTT.

The V and J genes are TRBV20-1 and TRBJ2-7; TRBD2 matches at 8 bases. In germline, CDR1 is DFQATT, CDR2 SNEGSKA (reference sequence). The J segment lost 1 base and the V segment lost 5 bases, leaving 10 bases of the junction unmatched. The CDR3 spans 15 residues. CDR3 sequence: CSAHHRTSSSYEQYF. The CDR3, as DNA: TGCAGTGCTCACCATCGGACTAGCTCTTCCTACGAGCAGTACTTC.

This sequence joins TRBV7-9 and TRBJ2-3; TRBD1 is a possible D gene (5 bases). V was clipped by 1 base and J by 0 bases, with 8 bases between them. Per germline, CDR1 SEHNR and CDR2 FQNEAQ (reference sequence). The CDR3 sequence is 15 residues long. The CDR3 DNA reads TGTGCCAGCAGCTTAGTAACAGGTAGCACAGATACGCAGTATTTT. It yields the protein CASSLVTGSTDTQYF.

The count of this clonotype is one. The chain has TRBV27 and TRBJ2-3; 11 bases are a match to TRBD2. J lost 2 bases, V lost 2 bases, and 6 bases had no gene match. Germline lookup yields CDR1 MNHEY and CDR2 SMNVEV (reference sequence). This CDR3 has 17 residues. Written as DNA, the CDR3 is TGTGCCAGCAGTTTAATGGCTAGCGGGGGGTACACAGATACGCAGTATTTT. Translation: CASSLMASGGYTDTQYF.

This sequence joins TRBV29-1 and TRBJ1-5, with 9 nucleotides matching TRBD1. Germline CDR1 is SQVTM and CDR2 is ANQGSEA. V was clipped by 5 bases and J by 1 base; unmatched bases: 3. This CDR3 region has 14 residues. DNA for the CDR3: TGCAGCGTTATACAGGGGGCCAGCAATCAGCCCCAGCATTTT. This translates into CSVIQGASNQPQHF.

V usage is TRBV11-2 and J usage is TRBJ2-5; TRBD1 matches 9 bases. CDR1 and CDR2 from the germline V gene are SGHAT and FQNNGV. The CDR3 covers 15 residues. With 5 bases clipped from V and 11 bases from J, the junction kept 15 bases outside the gene matches. The CDR3: CASSPTGTGTKEQYF. The CDR3 DNA follows: TGTGCCAGCAGCCCTACCGGGACAGGGACTAAGGAGCAGTACTTC. The full variable domain, in which reference TRBV11-2 and TRBJ2-5 provide the parts outside the CDR3, is EAGVAQSPRYKIIEKRQSVAFWCNPISGHATLYWYQQILGQGPKLLIQFQNNGVVDDSQLPKDRFSAERLKGVDSTLKIQPAKLEDSAVYLCASSPTGTGTKEQYFGPGTRLLVL.

In this sample, this clonotype turned up a few times. The chain combines TRBV29-1 with TRBJ2-5; a possible D gene is TRBD1 (5 bases). The CDR3 contains 14 residues. Per germline, CDR1 SQVTM and CDR2 ANQGSEA. V was pared by 6 bases and J by 2 bases, with 16 bases between. The CDR3 region has the DNA TGCAGCGTAGCAGACAGACCCTATCAAGAGACCCAGTACTTC. As protein: CSVADRPYQETQYF.

This clonotype was observed a handful of times. This rearrangement joins TRBV4-1 to TRBJ2-7; TRBD1 agrees at 7 bases. The CDR3 runs to 13 residues. V dropped 2 bases and J dropped 3; count of bases not matched to a gene: 1. Germline values: CDR1 MGHRA, CDR2 YSYEKL. The CDR3 DNA reads TGCGCCAGCAGCCAAAGGGACAGCTACGAGCAGTACTTC. It is translated as CASSQRDSYEQYF.

As concerns this clonotype: A much larger clone lies a single base off, so this may be a read error. V is TRBV7-9 and J is TRBJ2-1, with D unclear. The germline V gene encodes CDR1 SEHNR and CDR2 FQNEAQ (reference sequence). V dropped 4 bases and J dropped 9 bases, with 4 bases sitting between them. CDR3 length: 10 amino acids. The CDR3 region is CASSWGEQFF. The CDR3 DNA follows: TGTGCCAGCAGCTGGGGTGAGCAGTTCTTC.

The chain's CDR3 is CASSVRGLGGQPPLTRENNEQFF. In DNA form, the CDR3 reads TGTGCCAGCAGCGTGAGAGGTCTCGGGGGACAGCCACCTCTTACTCGAGAAAACAATGAGCAGTTCTTC. V is TRBV9 and J is TRBJ2-1; D is possibly TRBD1 (7 bases). Germline V gene sequence: CDR1 SGDLS, CDR2 YYNGEE. This CDR3 region has 23 residues. Trimming took off 2 bases at V and 5 bases at J, with 38 bases between the two ends.

The rearrangement links TRBV11-2 to TRBJ2-7; 7 nucleotides match TRBD1. CDR3 length: 15 residues. Germline lookup yields CDR1 SGHAT and CDR2 FQNNGV. Trimming cost V 7 bases and J 0 bases; bases outside gene matches: 9. DNA for the CDR3: TGTGCCAGCAACCTAGTTGGACAGGCCTCCTACGAGCAGTACTTC. It encodes CASNLVGQASYEQYF.

The chain joins TRBV29-1 to TRBJ2-3; D is possibly TRBD1 (6 bases). The CDR3 covers 13 residues. V was trimmed by 6 bases and J by 0 bases, leaving 10 bases between them. Germline V gene data show CDR1 as SQVTM and CDR2 as ANQGSEA. CDR3 region: CSVRQASTDTQYF. The CDR3 region has the DNA TGCAGCGTACGACAGGCTAGCACAGATACGCAGTATTTT.

V gene TRBV20-1 combines with J gene TRBJ2-1, with 8 bases fitting TRBD2. This CDR3 has 16 residues. The V and J ends lost 1 base and 6 bases, in that order; junction bases with no gene match: 11. Germline-derived CDR1 and CDR2 are DFQATT and SNEGSKA (reference sequence). The CDR3 sequence: CSARVTETSGTNEQFF. CDR3 DNA sequence: TGCAGTGCTAGAGTGACGGAAACTAGCGGTACCAATGAGCAGTTCTTC.

The chain recombines TRBV2 with TRBJ2-4; TRBD2 matches 8 bases. TRBJ2-7 matches the DNA end more closely, so the J call is doubtful. The CDR3 consists of 15 residues. Germline CDR1 and CDR2: SNHLY and FYNNEI. The CDR3 loop reads CASSEAGLVDYEQYF. The CDR3 DNA sequence: TGTGCCAGCAGTGAAGCGGGACTAGTAGACTACGAGCAGTACTTC.

A few counts support this clonotype. The chain uses TRBV20-1 and TRBJ2-7; 8 bases fit TRBD2. V shed 0 bases and J 3 bases; nucleotides not matched to a gene: 4. The length of the CDR3 is 14 residues. The germline V gene encodes CDR1 DFQATT and CDR2 SNEGSKA (reference sequence). The CDR3 spells CSARDGLAFYEQYF. CDR3 DNA sequence: TGCAGTGCTAGAGACGGACTAGCCTTCTACGAGCAGTACTTC.

This clonotype was seen just once. The chain recombines TRBV6-5 with TRBJ2-7, with a possible D match to TRBD1 (7 bases). The germline CDR1 and CDR2 sequences are MNHEY and SVGAGI. CDR3 size: 14 residues. Trimming removed 7 bases from V and 3 bases from J, with 16 bases in between. The DNA for the CDR3 is TGTGCCAGCAATTGCGGGACAGAAATCTACGAGCAGTACTTC. It specifies CASNCGTEIYEQYF.

This chain uses TRBV2 with TRBJ2-4; either TRBD1 or TRBD2 may supply D (5 bases each). Germline-derived CDR1 and CDR2 are SNHLY and FYNNEI. This CDR3 has 16 residues. V lost 5 bases and J 0 bases, leaving 14 bases between the germline ends. The chain's CDR3 is CASSSGPALAKNIQYF. CDR3 coding DNA: TGTGCCAGCAGTTCGGGGCCAGCTCTAGCCAAAAACATTCAGTACTTC.